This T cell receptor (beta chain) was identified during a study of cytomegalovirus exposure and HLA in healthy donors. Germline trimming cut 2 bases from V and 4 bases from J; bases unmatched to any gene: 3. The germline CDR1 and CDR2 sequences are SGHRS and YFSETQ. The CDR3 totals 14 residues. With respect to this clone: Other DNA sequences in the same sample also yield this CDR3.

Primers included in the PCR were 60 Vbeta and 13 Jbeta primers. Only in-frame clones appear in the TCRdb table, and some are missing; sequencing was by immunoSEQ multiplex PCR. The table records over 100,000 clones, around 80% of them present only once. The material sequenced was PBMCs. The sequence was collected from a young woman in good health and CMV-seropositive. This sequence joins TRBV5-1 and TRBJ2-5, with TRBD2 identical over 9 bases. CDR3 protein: CASSLGGGGETQYF. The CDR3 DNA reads TGCGCCAGCAGCTTAGGCGGGGGGGGAGAGACCCAGTACTTC.